This T cell receptor (beta chain) was sequenced for a study of blood T cell repertoires in COVID-19. The overall study: COVID-19 samples from acute and convalescent phases originated in the United States, Italy and Spain.

In the authors' methods: Quantification of nucleated cells was approximated via reference gene primer amplification. TCRdb's copy holds only in-frame clones and misses some; the assay was immunoSEQ multiplex PCR. That table gives V, J and clone size, and the DNA gave D and trimming. The top ten hold about 6.8% of the sample, which has some 380,000 clones, around 91% seen once. Germline V gene sequence: CDR1 SGDLS, CDR2 YYNGEE. V was shortened by 0 bases and J by 2 bases, with 12 bases between the two germline ends. The length of the CDR3 is 15 residues. In the case of this clone: Other DNA sequences of this sample code for an identical CDR3.

The sequence derives from a man between 18 and 29 years old with active or convalescent COVID-19. Material for sequencing was peripheral blood. V usage is TRBV9 and J usage is TRBJ2-7, with D perhaps TRBD1 (5 bases). CDR3 residues: CASSVAWQGTYEQYF. CDR3 nucleotide sequence: TGTGCCAGCAGCGTAGCCTGGCAGGGTACCTACGAGCAGTACTTC.